The entry below describes one T cell receptor beta chain. What it binds is unknown. This entry comes from a study of T cell responses to AZD1222 COVID-19 vaccine. Across the study: Researchers grouped second doses given at about 4 or about 12 weeks into one pool. Overall study findings and caveats: Only five or six individuals given AZD1222 were seropositive at baseline. At 160-218 and 743-854, vaccine-associated CD4 TCRs were dominant, and they spanned spike. Females outnumbered males among donors, who were mostly white British; clonal diversity was possibly underestimated.

The assay was immunoSEQ multiplex PCR, and TCRdb's table has in-frame clones only and misses some. The table includes 130,000 to 150,000 clones, under 95% detected once. The ends were cut back, 4 bases at V and 2 bases at J, with 11 bases in the middle. The CDR3 totals 15 residues. In germline, CDR1 is MRHNA, CDR2 SNTAGT. This TCR came from an adult in good health. Sequencing used peripheral blood, obtained on day 0 of AZD1222 vaccination. J is TRBJ2-2 and V is TRBV6-4, with D tentatively TRBD1 (5 bases). CDR3 nucleotides: TGTGCCAGCAGTGTCGCGGACACTAACACCGGGGAGCTGTTTTTT. The encoded protein is CASSVADTNTGELFF.